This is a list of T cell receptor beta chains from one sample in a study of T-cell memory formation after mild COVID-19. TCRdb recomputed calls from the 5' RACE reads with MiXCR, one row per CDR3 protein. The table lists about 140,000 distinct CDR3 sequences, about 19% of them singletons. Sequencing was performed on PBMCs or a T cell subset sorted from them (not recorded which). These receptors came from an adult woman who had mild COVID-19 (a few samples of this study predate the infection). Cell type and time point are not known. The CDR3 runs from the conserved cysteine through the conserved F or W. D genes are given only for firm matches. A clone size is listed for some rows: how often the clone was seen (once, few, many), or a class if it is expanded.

TGCAGTGCTAGACGGGCCGTCGACACTGAAGCTTTCTTT | CSARRAVDTEAFF | . | . | TRBJ1-1 | TRBV20-1
TGTGCCAGCTCCCCTGGACAGGGAACAGAGACCCAGTACTTC | CASSPGQGTETQYF | TRBD1 | few | TRBJ2-5 | TRBV18
TGCAGTGCTATGGAGGGGGCTGGCACAGATACGCAGTATTTT | CSAMEGAGTDTQYF | . | . | TRBJ2-3 | TRBV20-1
TGTGCCAGCAGCCGCAGCGGGAACTCCTACAATGAGCAGTTCTTC | CASSRSGNSYNEQFF | TRBD2 | . | TRBJ2-1 | TRBV7-6
TGTGCCAGCAGCGCCGGGACAGGGACTTCGGGCTACACCTTC | CASSAGTGTSGYTF | TRBD1 | few | TRBJ1-2 | TRBV3-1
TGCAGTGGTGCGGGAGGGCCCACAGATACGCAGTATTTT | CSGAGGPTDTQYF | TRBD2 | few | TRBJ2-3 | TRBV20-1
TGCAGTGCTACTAGCGGGAGGGCCTATGAGCAGTTCTTC | CSATSGRAYEQFF | TRBD2 | few | TRBJ2-1 | TRBV20-1
TGTGCCACCAGCAGGGGGACAGGTTGGTCAGAGACCCAGTACTTC | CATSRGTGWSETQYF | TRBD1 | few | TRBJ2-5 | TRBV15
TGCAGTGCTAGAGAGGGGGGCTCGTCTAGCACAGATACGCAGTATTTT | CSAREGGSSSTDTQYF | . | few | TRBJ2-3 | TRBV20-1
TGTGCCACCAGTATATCAACAGGGAGTGGGGAGCTGTTTTTT | CATSISTGSGELFF | . | . | TRBJ2-2 | TRBV24-1